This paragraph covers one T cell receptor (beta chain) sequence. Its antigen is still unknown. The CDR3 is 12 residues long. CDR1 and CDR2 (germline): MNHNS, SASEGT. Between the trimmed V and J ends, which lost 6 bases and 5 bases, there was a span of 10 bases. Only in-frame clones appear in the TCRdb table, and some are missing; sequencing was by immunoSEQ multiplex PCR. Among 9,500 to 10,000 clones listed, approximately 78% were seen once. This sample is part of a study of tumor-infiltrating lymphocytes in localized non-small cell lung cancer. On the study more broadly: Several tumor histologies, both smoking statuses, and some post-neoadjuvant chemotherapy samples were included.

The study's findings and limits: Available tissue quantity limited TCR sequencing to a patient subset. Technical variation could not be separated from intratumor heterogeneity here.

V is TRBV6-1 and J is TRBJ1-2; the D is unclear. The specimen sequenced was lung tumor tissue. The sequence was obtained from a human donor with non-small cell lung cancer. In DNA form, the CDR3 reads TGTGCCAGCAGCTTTTACGTATATGGCTACACCTTC. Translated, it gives CASSFYVYGYTF.